The following is a TCR beta chain sequence with its context. Its antigen is as yet unknown. The data were obtained in a study of shared clonotypes between healthy human individuals. Sequencing used immunoSEQ multiplex PCR; TCRdb keeps in-frame clones, though not all of them. The sample has about 590,000 clones, nearly 97% seen once; the top ten hold about 0.11%. The study's findings and limits: Several donors shared about 5% of their naive CD4 clonotypes.

CD45RO-negative cells were positively selected for CCR7, leaving out terminally differentiated effector memory CD45RA+ cells. This CDR3 contains 12 residues. V dropped 4 bases and J dropped 3 bases, with 8 bases sitting between them. CDR1 and CDR2 (germline): SGHTS, YDEGEE. What was sequenced was naive CD8+ T cells sorted from blood. V is TRBV5-8 and J is TRBJ2-7; no clear D. This TCR was sampled from a woman aged 25 to 39 in good health. In DNA, the CDR3 is TGTGCCAGCAGCGTAGTTATCTACGAGCAGTACTTC. Its protein product is CASSVVIYEQYF.